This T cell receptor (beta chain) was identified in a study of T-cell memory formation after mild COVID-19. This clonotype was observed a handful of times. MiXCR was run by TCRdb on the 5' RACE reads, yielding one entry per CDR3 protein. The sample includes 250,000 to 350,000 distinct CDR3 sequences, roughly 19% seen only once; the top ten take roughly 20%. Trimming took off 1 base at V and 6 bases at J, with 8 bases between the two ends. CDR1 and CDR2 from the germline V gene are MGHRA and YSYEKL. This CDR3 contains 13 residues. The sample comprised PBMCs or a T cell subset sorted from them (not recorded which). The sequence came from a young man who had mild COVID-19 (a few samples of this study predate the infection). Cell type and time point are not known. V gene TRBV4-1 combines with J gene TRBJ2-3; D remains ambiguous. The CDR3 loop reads CASSQVIRDTQYF. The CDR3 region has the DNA TGCGCCAGCAGCCAAGTAATCCGCGATACGCAGTATTTT.